Presented here are 3 T cell receptor beta chains from one specimen sequenced in a study of T cell responses to AZD1222 COVID-19 vaccine. The protocol was immunoSEQ multiplex PCR, while the TCRdb copy is restricted to in-frame clones and leaves out a portion. The top ten hold approximately 5.9% of the sample, which has fewer than 150,000 clones, around 85% seen once. The starting material was peripheral blood, obtained on day 0 of AZD1222 vaccination. These receptor sequences come from an adult in good health.

The chain couples TRBV6-5 to TRBJ1-2; no firm D call. The V end was cut by 3 bases, the J end by 6 bases, with 17 bases between. The CDR3 covers 15 residues. Germline CDR1 and CDR2: MNHEY and SVGAGI. In DNA form, the CDR3 reads TGTGCCAGCAGTTATCTTGAGTCGGGGTTTGATGGCTACACCTTC. This gives the protein CASSYLESGFDGYTF.

V usage is TRBV4-1 and J usage is TRBJ2-2; D remains unclear. CDR1 and CDR2 (germline): MGHRA, YSYEKL. This CDR3 spans 18 amino acids. Trimming took off 0 bases at V and 0 bases at J, with 14 bases between the two ends. Written as DNA, the CDR3 is TGCGCCAGCAGCCAAGATAACTCGGGTATCGCGAACACCGGGGAGCTGTTTTTT. The encoded protein is CASSQDNSGIANTGELFF.

This chain joins TRBV11-2 and TRBJ2-3, with D possibly called TRBD1 or TRBD2 (6 bases each). V shed 5 bases and J shed 2 bases, with 11 bases lying between them. The CDR3 is 14 residues long. Germline CDR1 is SGHAT and CDR2 is FQNNGV. DNA for the CDR3: TGTGCCAGCAGCCACGGGGGCAACACAGATACGCAGTATTTT. Translation: CASSHGGNTDTQYF.